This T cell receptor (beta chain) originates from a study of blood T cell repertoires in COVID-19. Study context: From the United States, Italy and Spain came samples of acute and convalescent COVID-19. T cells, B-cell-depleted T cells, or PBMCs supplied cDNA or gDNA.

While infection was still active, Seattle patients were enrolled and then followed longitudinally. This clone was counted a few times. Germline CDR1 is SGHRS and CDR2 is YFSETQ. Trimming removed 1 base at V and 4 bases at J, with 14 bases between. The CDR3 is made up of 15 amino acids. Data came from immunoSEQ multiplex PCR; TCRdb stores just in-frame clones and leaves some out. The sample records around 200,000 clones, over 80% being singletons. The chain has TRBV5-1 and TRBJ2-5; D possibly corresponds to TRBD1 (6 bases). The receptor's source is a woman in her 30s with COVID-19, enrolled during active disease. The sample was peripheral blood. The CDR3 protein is CASSLTGQSLETQYF. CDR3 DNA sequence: TGCGCCAGCAGCTTGACCGGACAGTCTTTAGAGACCCAGTACTTC.